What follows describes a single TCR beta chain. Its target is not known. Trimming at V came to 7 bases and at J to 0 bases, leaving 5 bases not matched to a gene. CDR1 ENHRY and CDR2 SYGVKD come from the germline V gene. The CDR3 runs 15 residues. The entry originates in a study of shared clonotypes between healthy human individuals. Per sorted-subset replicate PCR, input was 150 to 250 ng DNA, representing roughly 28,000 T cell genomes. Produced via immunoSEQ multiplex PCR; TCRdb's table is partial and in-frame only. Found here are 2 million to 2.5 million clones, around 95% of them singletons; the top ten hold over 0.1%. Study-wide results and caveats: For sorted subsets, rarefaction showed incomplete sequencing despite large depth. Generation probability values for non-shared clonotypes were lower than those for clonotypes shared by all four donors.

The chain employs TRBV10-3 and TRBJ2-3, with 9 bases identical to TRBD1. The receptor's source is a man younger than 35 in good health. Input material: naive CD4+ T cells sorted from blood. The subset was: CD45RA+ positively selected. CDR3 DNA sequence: TGTGCCATCACCCCGGGACAGGGAAGCACAGATACGCAGTATTTT. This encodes CAITPGQGSTDTQYF.